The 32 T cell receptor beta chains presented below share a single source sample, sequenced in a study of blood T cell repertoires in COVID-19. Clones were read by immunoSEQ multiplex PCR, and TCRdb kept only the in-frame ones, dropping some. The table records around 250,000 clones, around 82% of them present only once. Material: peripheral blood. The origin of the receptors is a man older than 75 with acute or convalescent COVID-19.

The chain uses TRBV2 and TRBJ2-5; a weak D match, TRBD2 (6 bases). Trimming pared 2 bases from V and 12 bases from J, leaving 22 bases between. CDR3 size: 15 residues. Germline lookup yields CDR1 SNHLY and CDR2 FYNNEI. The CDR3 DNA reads TGTGCCAGCAGTGAATGGGGCGCGCAGCGGGTAATGAAGTACTTC. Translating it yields CASSEWGAQRVMKYF.

The chain's CDR3 is CASSLAPPSGEGNNYGYTF. CDR3 in DNA: TGTGCCAGCAGCTTAGCGCCTCCCTCGGGGGAAGGGAATAACTATGGCTACACCTTC. This chain connects TRBV7-6 to TRBJ1-2; weak D call: TRBD1 (5 bases). The V end was cut by 0 bases, the J end by 1 base, with 21 bases between. Germline values: CDR1 SGHVS, CDR2 FNYEAQ. The CDR3 has 19 residues.

DNA of the CDR3: TGTGCCAGCAGTGACCCCGGGCTAGCGGAGTTCAATGAGCAGTTCTTC. The encoded protein is CASSDPGLAEFNEQFF. The gene calls are TRBV2 and TRBJ2-1, with TRBD2 matching over 7 bases. The CDR3 spans 16 residues. Germline CDR1 is SNHLY and CDR2 is FYNNEI. Trimming at V came to 3 bases and at J to 6 bases, leaving 11 bases not matched to a gene.

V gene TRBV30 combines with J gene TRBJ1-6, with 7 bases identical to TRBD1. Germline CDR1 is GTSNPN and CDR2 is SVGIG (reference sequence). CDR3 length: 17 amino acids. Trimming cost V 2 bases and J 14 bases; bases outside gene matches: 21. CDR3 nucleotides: TGTGCCTGGAGTTTACCAAGAGCTGGACAGGCCTTTGTGGCCCTCCACTTT. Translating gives CAWSLPRAGQAFVALHF. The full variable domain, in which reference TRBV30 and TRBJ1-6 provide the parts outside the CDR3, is SQTIHQWPATLVQPVGSPLSLECTVEGTSNPNLYWYRQAAGRGLQLLFYSVGIGQISSEVPQNLSASRPQDRQFILSSKKLLLSDSGFYLCAWSLPRAGQAFVALHFGNGTRLTVT.

This CDR3 is CASSPSLAGSQTQYF. In nucleotides, the CDR3 is TGTGCCAGCAGTCCCTCTCTAGCGGGGAGCCAGACCCAGTACTTC. The gene calls are TRBV27 and TRBJ2-5; the match to TRBD2 covers 9 bases. V trimming: 5 bases; J trimming: 6 bases; junction bases outside the gene matches: 10. Germline V CDR1 and CDR2: MNHEY, SMNVEV (reference sequence). The CDR3 loop spans 15 amino acids.

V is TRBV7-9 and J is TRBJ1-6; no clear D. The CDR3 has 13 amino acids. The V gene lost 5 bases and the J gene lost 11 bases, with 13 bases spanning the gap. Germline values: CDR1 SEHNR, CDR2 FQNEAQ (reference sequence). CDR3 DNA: TGTGCCAGCAGCCCAGACCAACGGGCACCCCTCCACTTT. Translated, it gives CASSPDQRAPLHF.

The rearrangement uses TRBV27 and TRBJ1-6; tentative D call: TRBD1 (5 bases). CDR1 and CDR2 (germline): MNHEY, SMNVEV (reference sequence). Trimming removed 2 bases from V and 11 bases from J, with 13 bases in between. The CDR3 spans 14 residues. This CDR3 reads CASSLGGGGTPLHF. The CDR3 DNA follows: TGTGCCAGCAGTTTAGGGGGAGGTGGAACACCCCTCCACTTT.

The CDR3 reads CATRRGGSSEQYF. CDR3 DNA: TGTGCCACCCGGCGGGGGGGCAGCTCCGAGCAGTACTTC. V gene TRBV5-4 combines with J gene TRBJ2-7; 9 bases are a match to TRBD2. The trim removed 9 bases at V and 6 bases at J, leaving 10 bases unmatched. Per the germline V gene, CDR1 is SGHNT and CDR2 is YYREEE (reference sequence). This CDR3 spans 13 amino acids.

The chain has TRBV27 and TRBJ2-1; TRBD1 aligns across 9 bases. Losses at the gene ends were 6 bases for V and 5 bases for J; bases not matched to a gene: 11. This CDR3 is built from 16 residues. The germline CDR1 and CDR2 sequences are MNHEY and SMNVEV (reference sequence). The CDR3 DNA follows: TGTGCCAGCAGGCCTAACAGGGGGCTCGGGAACAATGAGCAGTTCTTC. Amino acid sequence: CASRPNRGLGNNEQFF.

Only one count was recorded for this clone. CDR3 in amino acids: CSVGRGGEGRQYF. CDR3 DNA: TGCAGCGTTGGTCGGGGGGGCGAAGGTAGACAGTACTTC. The chain is built from TRBV29-1 and TRBJ2-7, with TRBD2 matching 8 bases. The germline CDR1 and CDR2 sequences are SQVTM and ANQGSEA. Trimming removed 4 bases from V and 10 bases from J; junction bases left unmatched: 12. This CDR3 has 13 residues.

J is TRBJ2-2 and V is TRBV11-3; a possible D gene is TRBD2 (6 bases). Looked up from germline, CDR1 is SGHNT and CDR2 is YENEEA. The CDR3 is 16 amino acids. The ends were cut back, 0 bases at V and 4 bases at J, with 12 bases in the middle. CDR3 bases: TGTGCCAGCAGCTTAGACAACGTCGGGGGCACCGGGGAGCTGTTTTTT. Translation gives CASSLDNVGGTGELFF.

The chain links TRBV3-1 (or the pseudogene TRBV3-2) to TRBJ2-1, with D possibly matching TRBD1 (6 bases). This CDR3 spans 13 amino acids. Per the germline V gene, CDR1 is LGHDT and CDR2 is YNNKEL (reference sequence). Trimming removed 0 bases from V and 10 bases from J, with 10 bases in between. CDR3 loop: CASSQDLRGEQFF. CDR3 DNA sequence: TGTGCCAGCAGCCAAGATCTCAGGGGCGAGCAGTTCTTC.

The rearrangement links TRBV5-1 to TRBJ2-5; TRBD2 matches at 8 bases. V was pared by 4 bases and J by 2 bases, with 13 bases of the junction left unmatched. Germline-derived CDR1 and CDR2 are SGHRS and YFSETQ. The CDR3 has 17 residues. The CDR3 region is CASSPEVLAGPQETQYF. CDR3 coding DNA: TGCGCCAGCAGCCCGGAGGTCCTAGCGGGTCCACAAGAGACCCAGTACTTC.

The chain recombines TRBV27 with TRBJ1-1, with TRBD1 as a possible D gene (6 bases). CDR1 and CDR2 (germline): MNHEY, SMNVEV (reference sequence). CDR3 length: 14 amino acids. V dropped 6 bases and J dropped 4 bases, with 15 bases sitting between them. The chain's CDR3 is CASRLTGLSTEAFF. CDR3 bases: TGTGCCAGCAGACTTACAGGGTTGAGCACTGAAGCTTTCTTT.

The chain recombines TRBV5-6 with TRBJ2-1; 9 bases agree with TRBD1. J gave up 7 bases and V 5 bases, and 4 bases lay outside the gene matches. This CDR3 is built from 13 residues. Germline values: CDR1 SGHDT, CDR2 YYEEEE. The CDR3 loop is CASRWDRVNEQFF. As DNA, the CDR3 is TGTGCCAGCAGGTGGGACAGGGTAAATGAGCAGTTCTTC.

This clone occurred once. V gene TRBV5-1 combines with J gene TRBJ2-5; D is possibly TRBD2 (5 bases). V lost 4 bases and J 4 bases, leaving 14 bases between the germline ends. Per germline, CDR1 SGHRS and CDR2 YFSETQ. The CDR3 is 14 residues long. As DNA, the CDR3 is TGCGCCAGCAGCAGGGATTCTCGGGGAGAGACCCAGTACTTC. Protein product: CASSRDSRGETQYF.

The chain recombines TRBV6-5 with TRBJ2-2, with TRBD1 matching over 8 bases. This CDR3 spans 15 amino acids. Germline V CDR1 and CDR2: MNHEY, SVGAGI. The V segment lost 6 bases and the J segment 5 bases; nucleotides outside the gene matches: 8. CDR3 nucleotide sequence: TGTGCCAGCAGGACAGGGGCTGTGGATACCGGGGAGCTGTTTTTT. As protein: CASRTGAVDTGELFF.

This CDR3 is CAISEASAETQYF. Written as DNA, the CDR3 is TGTGCCATCAGTGAGGCTAGTGCAGAGACCCAGTACTTC. The chain joins TRBV10-3 to TRBJ2-5; no clear D. From germline, CDR1 is ENHRY and CDR2 SYGVKD. The V and J ends lost 2 bases and 4 bases respectively, with 8 bases between them. This CDR3 region has 13 residues.

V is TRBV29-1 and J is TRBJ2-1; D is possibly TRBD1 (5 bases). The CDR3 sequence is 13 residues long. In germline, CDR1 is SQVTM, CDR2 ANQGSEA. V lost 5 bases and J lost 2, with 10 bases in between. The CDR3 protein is CSVSGHTYNEQFF. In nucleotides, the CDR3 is TGCAGCGTTTCCGGACATACCTACAATGAGCAGTTCTTC.

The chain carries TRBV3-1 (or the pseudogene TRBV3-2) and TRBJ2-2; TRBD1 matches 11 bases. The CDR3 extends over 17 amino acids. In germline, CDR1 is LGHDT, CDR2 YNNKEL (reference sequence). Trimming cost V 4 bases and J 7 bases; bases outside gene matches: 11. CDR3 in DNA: TGTGCCAGCAGCCCTAGATCCGGACAGGGGGCTGGCGGGGAGCTGTTTTTT. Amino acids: CASSPRSGQGAGGELFF.

In nucleotides, the CDR3 is TGTGCCAGCAGCGTAGAACGACTAGCGCGGTTTGGCACAGATACGCAGTATTTT. Translating it yields CASSVERLARFGTDTQYF. The J gene is TRBJ2-3, the V gene TRBV9, with 8 bases matching TRBD2. The germline V gene encodes CDR1 SGDLS and CDR2 YYNGEE. V trimming: 0 bases; J trimming: 1 base; junction bases outside the gene matches: 10. The CDR3 is 18 amino acids.

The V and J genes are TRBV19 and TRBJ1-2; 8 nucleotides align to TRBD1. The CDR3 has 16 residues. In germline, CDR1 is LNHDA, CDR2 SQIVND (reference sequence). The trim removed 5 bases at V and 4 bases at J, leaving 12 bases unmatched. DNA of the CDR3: TGTGCCAGTAGTGAAACCGGACAGGGATCAGTCTATGGCTACACCTTC. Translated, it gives CASSETGQGSVYGYTF.

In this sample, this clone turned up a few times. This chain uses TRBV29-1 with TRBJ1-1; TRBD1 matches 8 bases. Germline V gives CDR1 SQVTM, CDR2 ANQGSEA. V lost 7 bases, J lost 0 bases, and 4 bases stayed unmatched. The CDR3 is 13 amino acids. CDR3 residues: CSEAGQVNTEAFF. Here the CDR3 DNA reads TGCAGCGAAGCGGGACAGGTGAACACTGAAGCTTTCTTT. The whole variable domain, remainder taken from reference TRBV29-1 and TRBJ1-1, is SAVISQKPSRDICQRGTSLTIQCQVDSQVTMMFWYRQQPGQSLTLIATANQGSEATYESGFVIDKFPISRPNLTFSTLTVSNMSPEDSSIYLCSEAGQVNTEAFFGQGTRLTVV.

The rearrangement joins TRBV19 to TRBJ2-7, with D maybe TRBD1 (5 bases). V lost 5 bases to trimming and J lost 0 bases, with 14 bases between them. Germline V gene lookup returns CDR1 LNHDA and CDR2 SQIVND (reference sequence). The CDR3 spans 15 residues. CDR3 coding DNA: TGTGCCAGTAGTCCCTGGCAGGGATCCTCCTACGAGCAGTACTTC. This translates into CASSPWQGSSYEQYF.

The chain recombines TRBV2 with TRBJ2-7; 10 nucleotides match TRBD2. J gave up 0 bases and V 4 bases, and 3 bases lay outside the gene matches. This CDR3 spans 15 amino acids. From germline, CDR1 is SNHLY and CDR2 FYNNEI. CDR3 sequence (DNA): TGTGCCAGCAGTGGCGGACTAGCGGCCTCCTACGAGCAGTACTTC. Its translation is CASSGGLAASYEQYF. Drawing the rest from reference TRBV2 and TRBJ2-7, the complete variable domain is EPEVTQTPSHQVTQMGQEVILRCVPISNHLYFYWYRQILGQKVEFLVSFYNNEISEKSEIFDDQFSVERPDGSNFTLKIRSTKLEDSAMYFCASSGGLAASYEQYFGPGTRLTVT.

The CDR3 coding sequence is TGTGCCAGCAGCGCCCGGGGGGTGGAGACCCAGTACTTC. Translated, it gives CASSARGVETQYF. This chain links TRBV2 with TRBJ2-5; 7 bases map to TRBD2. Germline V gene lookup returns CDR1 SNHLY and CDR2 FYNNEI. V lost 6 bases to trimming and J lost 5 bases; unmatched junction nucleotides: 6. This CDR3 is 13 amino acids long.

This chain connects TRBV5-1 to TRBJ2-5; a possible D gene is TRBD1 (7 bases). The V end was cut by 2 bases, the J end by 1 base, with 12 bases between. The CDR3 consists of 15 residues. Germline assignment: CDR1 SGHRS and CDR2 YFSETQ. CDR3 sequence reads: CASSFRQGGQETQYF. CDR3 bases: TGCGCCAGCAGCTTTCGGCAGGGGGGCCAAGAGACCCAGTACTTC.

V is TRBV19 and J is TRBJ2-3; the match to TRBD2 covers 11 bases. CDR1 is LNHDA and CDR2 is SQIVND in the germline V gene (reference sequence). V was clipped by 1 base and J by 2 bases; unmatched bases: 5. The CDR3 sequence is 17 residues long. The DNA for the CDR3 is TGTGCCAGTAGTATAGTTTGGACTAGCGGGTACACAGATACGCAGTATTTT. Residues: CASSIVWTSGYTDTQYF.

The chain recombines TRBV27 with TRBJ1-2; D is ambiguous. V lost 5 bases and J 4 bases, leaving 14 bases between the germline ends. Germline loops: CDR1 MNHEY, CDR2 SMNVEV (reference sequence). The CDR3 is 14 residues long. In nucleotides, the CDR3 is TGTGCCAGCAGTGCTATCAATCGGGGCTATGGCTACACCTTC. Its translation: CASSAINRGYGYTF.

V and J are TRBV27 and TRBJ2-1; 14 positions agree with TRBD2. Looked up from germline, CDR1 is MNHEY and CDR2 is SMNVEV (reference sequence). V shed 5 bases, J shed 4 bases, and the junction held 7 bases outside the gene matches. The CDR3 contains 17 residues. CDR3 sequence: CASSLTGTSGGYNEQFF. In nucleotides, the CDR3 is TGTGCCAGCAGTCTGACCGGGACTAGCGGGGGATACAATGAGCAGTTCTTC.

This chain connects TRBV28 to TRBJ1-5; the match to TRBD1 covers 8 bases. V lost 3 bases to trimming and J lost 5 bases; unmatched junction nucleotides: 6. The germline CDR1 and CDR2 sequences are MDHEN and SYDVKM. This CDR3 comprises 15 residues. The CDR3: CASSFSAGGDQPQHF. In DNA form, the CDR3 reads TGTGCCAGCAGTTTTAGCGCAGGGGGCGATCAGCCCCAGCATTTT.

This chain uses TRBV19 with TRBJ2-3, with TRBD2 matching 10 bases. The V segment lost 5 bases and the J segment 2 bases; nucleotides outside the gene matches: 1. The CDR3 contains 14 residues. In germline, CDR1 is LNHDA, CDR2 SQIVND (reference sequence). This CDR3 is CASSGLAATDTQYF. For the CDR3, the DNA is TGTGCCAGTAGTGGACTAGCGGCCACAGATACGCAGTATTTT.